Below are 24 T cell receptor beta chains sequenced from a single sample in a study of T cells after yellow fever vaccination (dated by TCRdb to the late 2010s). In the paper's terms, the treatment or condition label means: live attenuated yellow fever vaccine strain. Receptors were amplified or captured by 5' RACE. The sample was run on an Illumina HiSeq 2500. The raw public reads went through TCRdb reprocessing: fastp at Q25, MiXCR clone calling, in-frame beta chains kept. Here each entry gathers all rows of one CDR3 protein and keeps the most common genes and DNA. For this sample the table gives 600,000 to 750,000 distinct CDR3 sequences, of which more than 9% were detected only once. The ten largest account for about 15% of the sample. The input for sequencing was PBMCs, taken on the day of the yellow fever booster vaccination. Every receptor here comes from a man aged 25-45 years who received the YFV17D yellow fever vaccine.

This clonotype occurred a few times. J is TRBJ2-1 and V is TRBV7-9, with D uncertain. This CDR3 has 15 amino acids. V lost 5 bases to trimming and J lost 6 bases, with 17 bases between them. Germline loops: CDR1 SEHNR, CDR2 FQNEAQ (reference sequence). For the CDR3, the DNA is TGTGCCAGCAGCCCGCAGAGGCTGCAACCCAATGAGCAGTTCTTC. Amino acid sequence: CASSPQRLQPNEQFF.

The sample holds a few counts of this clonotype. The chain carries TRBV20-1 and TRBJ2-1, with D uncertain. Germline values: CDR1 DFQATT, CDR2 SNEGSKA (reference sequence). This CDR3 spans 10 amino acids. V lost 6 bases to trimming and J lost 6 bases, with 6 bases between them. This CDR3 reads CSALGNEQFF. Written as DNA, the CDR3 is TGCAGTGCCCTAGGCAATGAGCAGTTCTTC.

V is TRBV7-8 and J is TRBJ2-5; D gene unclear. The CDR3 extends over 14 amino acids. Germline assignment: CDR1 SGHVS and CDR2 FQNEAQ. The V end was cut by 5 bases, the J end by 4 bases, with 14 bases between. This chain's CDR3 is CASSIWAASETQYF. The CDR3 bases are TGTGCCAGCAGCATCTGGGCCGCTTCAGAGACCCAGTACTTC.

The V and J genes are TRBV7-9 and TRBJ2-7; the D call may be TRBD1 or TRBD2 (5 bases each). Germline V gene data show CDR1 as SEHNR and CDR2 as FQNEAQ (reference sequence). Trimming left V 1 base short and J 6 bases short, with 16 bases between. The CDR3 spans 15 residues. CDR3 loop: CASSLDGTATGEQYF. The CDR3 bases are TGTGCCAGCAGCTTAGACGGGACCGCGACCGGCGAGCAGTACTTC.

The V call is TRBV30, the J call TRBJ2-7, with D tentatively TRBD1 (5 bases). The CDR3 length is 15 residues. Trimming cost V 5 bases and J 5 bases, with 22 bases left between them. CDR1 and CDR2 (germline): GTSNPN, SVGIG (reference sequence). The CDR3 region is CAWDPTGIVGHEQYF. Here the CDR3 DNA reads TGTGCCTGGGACCCCACAGGCATAGTAGGTCACGAGCAGTACTTC. The full variable domain, its missing parts supplied by reference TRBV30 and TRBJ2-7, is SQTIHQWPATLVQPVGSPLSLECTVEGTSNPNLYWYRQAAGRGLQLLFYSVGIGQISSEVPQNLSASRPQDRQFILSSKKLLLSDSGFYLCAWDPTGIVGHEQYFGPGTRLTVT.

The chain combines TRBV29-1 with TRBJ1-2; possibly TRBD1 for D (6 bases). The CDR3 length is 13 residues. V gave up 6 bases and J gave up 8 bases, with 19 bases separating them. Per the germline V gene, CDR1 is SQVTM and CDR2 is ANQGSEA. CDR3 sequence: CSVWGRIYAGYTF. The DNA for the CDR3 is TGCAGCGTCTGGGGGCGGATCTATGCGGGCTACACCTTC.

This clonotype showed up many times. The V and J genes are TRBV11-2 and TRBJ2-1; 9 bases map to TRBD1. Unmatched junction bases numbered 4, after V lost 0 bases and J lost 4 bases. The CDR3 is 16 amino acids. The germline V gene encodes CDR1 SGHAT and CDR2 FQNNGV. This CDR3 is CASSLDGTGFYNEQFF. Written as DNA, the CDR3 is TGTGCCAGCAGCTTAGATGGGACAGGGTTTTACAATGAGCAGTTCTTC.

This clonotype was seen at least ten times. The junction does not match germline at one end; this may be a read error. This chain connects TRBV7-2 to TRBJ2-3, with a tentative D call TRBD2 (6 bases). The CDR3 totals 14 residues. In germline, CDR1 is SGHTA, CDR2 FQGNSA. CDR3 in DNA: TGCGCCAGCAGCTTGGGAGGCATCACAGATACGCAGTATTTT. Its translation is CASSLGGITDTQYF.

This chain uses TRBV5-8 with TRBJ2-4, with no clear D. The germline V gene has CDR1 SGHTS and CDR2 YDEGEE. This CDR3 is built from 16 residues. The V end was cut by 2 bases, the J end by 0 bases, with 12 bases between. The CDR3 loop is CASSLKRVIAKNIQYF. Written as DNA, the CDR3 is TGTGCCAGCAGCTTAAAAAGGGTCATAGCCAAAAACATTCAGTACTTC.

The chain uses TRBV11-2 and TRBJ2-3, with D possibly being TRBD1 or TRBD2 (6 bases each). The CDR3 runs 18 residues. The V end lost 5 bases, the J end lost 5 bases, and 26 bases lay between the germline ends. Germline V gene sequence: CDR1 SGHAT, CDR2 FQNNGV. The CDR3 region is CASSQPRARGRSRDTQYF. The CDR3 DNA follows: TGTGCCAGCAGCCAACCAAGGGCTAGGGGGAGGAGTAGAGATACGCAGTATTTT.

This clonotype was recorded a few times. The chain recombines TRBV7-2 with TRBJ2-6; 8 bases are shared with TRBD1. V shed 0 bases, J shed 0 bases, and the junction held 7 bases outside the gene matches. The CDR3 is 19 residues long. Germline CDR1 is SGHTA and CDR2 is FQGNSA. The CDR3 nucleotides read TGTGCCAGCAGCTTAGCTCCGACAGGGGTGAGCTCTGGGGCCAACGTCCTGACTTTC. As protein: CASSLAPTGVSSGANVLTF.

The V and J genes are TRBV12-3 or TRBV12-4 and TRBJ2-3; D gene ambiguous. The CDR3 is 14 residues long. Between the trimmed V and J ends, which lost 3 bases and 9 bases, there was a span of 16 bases. CDR3 loop: CASSFGTTQATQYF. DNA of the CDR3: TGTGCCAGCAGTTTTGGAACCACTCAGGCCACGCAGTATTTT.

The sample holds a few counts of this clonotype. The chain combines TRBV7-2 with TRBJ1-6, with D unclear. Per the germline V gene, CDR1 is SGHTA and CDR2 is FQGNSA. CDR3 length: 16 residues. V shed 5 bases and J shed 0 bases, with 11 bases lying between them. CDR3 sequence reads: CASSPGRSSYNSPLHF. The CDR3 DNA sequence: TGTGCCAGCAGCCCGGGGAGGAGCTCCTATAATTCACCCCTCCACTTT.

This clonotype was seen repeatedly, ten times or more. V gene TRBV5-1 combines with J gene TRBJ2-1; weak D call: TRBD1 (6 bases). This CDR3 comprises 13 residues. V was trimmed by 4 bases and J by 5 bases, leaving 10 bases between them. Germline-derived CDR1 and CDR2 are SGHRS and YFSETQ. CDR3 residues: CASSQDRHNEQFF. The CDR3 DNA is TGCGCCAGCAGCCAGGACAGACACAATGAGCAGTTCTTC.

The chain recombines TRBV28 with TRBJ1-2; 10 bases agree with TRBD1. The junction had 15 bases not matched to a gene; V was cut back by 7 bases and J by 1 base. This CDR3 is built from 18 residues. CDR1 is MDHEN, CDR2 SYDVKM, per germline. The chain's CDR3 is CASKNFPGQGTNNYGYTF. As DNA, the CDR3 is TGTGCCAGCAAAAACTTCCCGGGACAGGGGACCAATAACTATGGCTACACCTTC.

The V call is TRBV12-3 or TRBV12-4, the J call TRBJ1-5; D is unresolved. Trimming left V 5 bases short and J 2 bases short, with 13 bases between. CDR3 length: 15 residues. The CDR3 loop reads CASSPPALGNQPQHF. CDR3 sequence (DNA): TGTGCCAGCAGTCCACCCGCACTTGGCAATCAGCCCCAGCATTTT.

CDR3 DNA: TGCGCCAGCAGCCAACAGCGTAACTACGAGCAGTACTTC. Its protein is CASSQQRNYEQYF. J is TRBJ2-7 and V is TRBV5-1; D is undetermined. This CDR3 has 13 amino acids. V lost 4 bases and J 3 bases, leaving 11 bases between the germline ends. Germline CDR1 reads SGHRS; CDR2 reads YFSETQ.

This chain links TRBV7-2 with TRBJ1-5, with a weak D call TRBD1 (5 bases). V lost 4 bases, J lost 5 bases, and 9 bases lay in between. This CDR3 is built from 13 residues. CDR1 is SGHTA, CDR2 FQGNSA, per germline. CDR3 nucleotide sequence: TGTGCCAGCAGCTCGACAGCGTATCAGCCCCAGCATTTT. It encodes CASSSTAYQPQHF.

This clonotype was observed a handful of times. Written as DNA, the CDR3 is TGTGCCAGCAGTTTGTCGGTGTACCAAGAGACCCAGTACTTC. It is translated as CASSLSVYQETQYF. The V call is TRBV12-3 or TRBV12-4, the J call TRBJ2-5; no definite D call. The length of the CDR3 is 14 residues. Trimming removed 3 bases at V and 0 bases at J, with 8 bases between.

The CDR3 DNA sequence: TGCGCCAGCAGCCAGACTAGCGGCAAAGAGACCCAGTACTTC. Amino acids: CASSQTSGKETQYF. The chain couples TRBV5-1 to TRBJ2-5; TRBD2 matches 9 bases. This CDR3 spans 14 amino acids. V was pared by 4 bases and J by 3 bases, with 4 bases of the junction left unmatched. Germline V lookup: CDR1 SGHRS, CDR2 YFSETQ.

The chain couples TRBV20-1 to TRBJ2-3; 7 nucleotides align to TRBD2. The ends lost 5 bases at V and 1 base at J; junction bases unmatched: 12. The CDR3 is 16 residues long. Per germline, CDR1 DFQATT and CDR2 SNEGSKA (reference sequence). The CDR3 protein is CSAAHIRAGGTDTQYF. In nucleotides, the CDR3 is TGCAGTGCTGCCCACATTCGGGCGGGAGGCACAGATACGCAGTATTTT.

Here the CDR3 DNA reads TGCAGTGCTCCCGGGACGCCTCGGGGGGGTGAGCAGTTCTTC. Residues: CSAPGTPRGGEQFF. The V and J genes are TRBV20-1 and TRBJ2-1, with 8 nucleotides matching TRBD2. The V segment lost 5 bases and the J segment 9 bases; nucleotides outside the gene matches: 12. CDR1 and CDR2 from the germline V gene are DFQATT and SNEGSKA (reference sequence). This CDR3 comprises 14 residues.

This chain connects TRBV5-1 to TRBJ2-1; TRBD2 matches 7 bases. The CDR3 has 14 residues. The V and J ends lost 4 bases and 5 bases, in that order; junction bases with no gene match: 6. CDR1 SGHRS and CDR2 YFSETQ come from the germline V gene. The CDR3 region has the DNA TGCGCCAGCAGCCCGTGGCGGGAGAACAATGAGCAGTTCTTC. Amino acids: CASSPWRENNEQFF.

The J gene is TRBJ2-6, the V gene TRBV5-1, with D possibly being TRBD1 (5 bases). The V gene lost 0 bases and the J gene lost 4 bases, with 8 bases spanning the gap. The germline V gene encodes CDR1 SGHRS and CDR2 YFSETQ. This CDR3 is 15 amino acids long. The CDR3 sequence: CASSLDGAGANVLTF. As DNA, the CDR3 is TGCGCCAGCAGCTTGGATGGGGCAGGGGCCAACGTCCTGACTTTC.